The 15 T cell receptor beta chains presented below share a single source sample, sequenced in a study of T cell responses to AZD1222 COVID-19 vaccine. Repertoires were generated with immunoSEQ multiplex PCR, while TCRdb's copy carries only in-frame clones and drops some. Here the sample table reports over 130,000 clones. Input material: peripheral blood. The receptors originated from an adult in good health.

The V and J genes are TRBV28 and TRBJ1-6; 10 bases align to TRBD1. From germline, CDR1 is MDHEN and CDR2 SYDVKM. V lost 4 bases and J lost 8; bases outside the gene matches: 8. The CDR3 spans 16 residues. The CDR3 loop reads CASSSMQGQGYSPLHF. In DNA form, the CDR3 reads TGTGCCAGCAGTTCAATGCAGGGACAGGGGTATTCACCCCTCCACTTT.

This chain joins TRBV14 and TRBJ1-6, with D unresolved. The germline V gene has CDR1 SGHDN and CDR2 FVKESK. With 4 bases removed from V and 7 bases from J, the gap between germline ends came to 14 bases. The CDR3 totals 15 residues. The CDR3 DNA reads TGTGCCAGCAGCCTCGCACAGTTTGGGAATTCACCCCTCCACTTT. Translated, it gives CASSLAQFGNSPLHF.

The V call is TRBV10-3, the J call TRBJ2-1; D might be TRBD1 (5 bases). The V end was cut by 8 bases, the J end by 0 bases, with 14 bases between. This CDR3 comprises 15 residues. Germline loops: CDR1 ENHRY, CDR2 SYGVKD. The CDR3: CAIAKDISSYNEQFF. In DNA form, the CDR3 reads TGTGCCATCGCAAAGGACATTAGCTCCTACAATGAGCAGTTCTTC.

The chain links TRBV7-2 to TRBJ2-1, with 8 bases lining up with TRBD1. The junction had 10 bases not matched to a gene; V was cut back by 4 bases and J by 8 bases. The CDR3 consists of 15 residues. Germline V gene sequence: CDR1 SGHTA, CDR2 FQGNSA. CDR3 amino acids: CASSWSGQVVDEQFF. Written as DNA, the CDR3 is TGTGCCAGCAGCTGGTCGGGACAGGTTGTGGATGAGCAGTTCTTC.

V gene TRBV30 combines with J gene TRBJ1-3; D is unresolved. In germline, CDR1 is GTSNPN, CDR2 SVGIG (reference sequence). CDR3 length: 14 residues. Trimming took 2 bases from V and 3 from J, leaving 11 bases between them. The DNA of the CDR3 is TGTGCCTGGAGTTCAGGAGGGATTGGAAACACCATATATTTT. It yields the protein CAWSSGGIGNTIYF.

The chain is built from TRBV5-1 and TRBJ2-7, with 7 bases lining up with TRBD1. J lost 3 bases, V lost 4 bases, and 7 bases had no gene match. This CDR3 is 14 amino acids long. Looked up from germline, CDR1 is SGHRS and CDR2 is YFSETQ. The CDR3 DNA reads as TGCGCCAGCAGCCCAGGGGACAGTAACTACGAGCAGTACTTC. Its protein product is CASSPGDSNYEQYF.

This rearrangement joins TRBV28 to TRBJ1-1; D is undetermined. This CDR3 comprises 12 residues. Germline lookup yields CDR1 MDHEN and CDR2 SYDVKM. Between the trimmed V and J ends, which lost 6 bases and 3 bases, there was a span of 8 bases. The DNA for the CDR3 is TGTGCCAGCAGCATAGTGGACACTGAAGCTTTCTTT. Its protein is CASSIVDTEAFF.

This sequence joins TRBV6-5 and TRBJ1-5; 7 positions agree with TRBD1. V gave up 6 bases and J gave up 6 bases; unmatched junction bases: 11. This CDR3 comprises 15 residues. Per germline, CDR1 MNHEY and CDR2 SVGAGI. CDR3 sequence: CASRLTGAAGQPQHF. The DNA of the CDR3 is TGTGCCAGCAGGCTTACAGGGGCTGCGGGTCAGCCCCAGCATTTT.

The CDR3 loop reads CASSPTPQVGALSNQPQHF. In DNA form, the CDR3 reads TGTGCCAGCAGTCCAACGCCACAGGTTGGGGCACTTAGCAATCAGCCCCAGCATTTT. This chain links TRBV6-6 with TRBJ1-5; D might be TRBD1 (5 bases). The CDR3 has 19 amino acids. In germline, CDR1 is MNHNY, CDR2 SVGAGI (reference sequence). Trimming took off 5 bases at V and 0 bases at J, with 23 bases between the two ends.

This chain uses TRBV5-6 with TRBJ1-1; 8 nucleotides match TRBD1. The CDR3 contains 13 residues. Germline CDR1 reads SGHDT; CDR2 reads YYEEEE. J was trimmed by 4 bases and V by 5 bases; bases with no gene match: 4. DNA for the CDR3: TGTGCCAGCAGGAGGACAGGGTTCACTGAAGCTTTCTTT. It specifies CASRRTGFTEAFF.

The V and J genes are TRBV15 and TRBJ1-2, with a tentative D call TRBD1 (6 bases). Germline values: CDR1 LNHNV, CDR2 YYDKDF (reference sequence). V lost 3 bases and J 4 bases, leaving 21 bases between the germline ends. CDR3 length equals 17 residues. Written as DNA, the CDR3 is TGTGCCACCAGCAGTGCGTACGGTGCAGGGGATGTCTATGGCTACACCTTC. Its protein is CATSSAYGAGDVYGYTF.

The chain uses TRBV2 and TRBJ2-3, with 9 bases that match TRBD1. With 9 bases clipped from V and 3 bases from J, the junction kept 10 bases outside the gene matches. Germline-derived CDR1 and CDR2 are SNHLY and FYNNEI. This CDR3 is 15 amino acids long. The DNA for the CDR3 is TGTGCCAGGAACCCACAGGGGGCTCGAACAGATACGCAGTATTTT. Translated: CARNPQGARTDTQYF.

The V and J genes are TRBV7-8 and TRBJ2-7; 12 bases map to TRBD2. Germline trimming cut 5 bases from V and 2 bases from J; bases unmatched to any gene: 4. The CDR3 consists of 15 residues. Germline V gives CDR1 SGHVS, CDR2 FQNEAQ. CDR3 sequence: CASSRLAGATYEQYF. In nucleotides, the CDR3 is TGTGCCAGCAGCAGACTAGCGGGGGCGACCTACGAGCAGTACTTC.

J is TRBJ2-5 and V is TRBV2; 8 positions match TRBD1. Germline values: CDR1 SNHLY, CDR2 FYNNEI. Germline trimming cut 6 bases from V and 0 bases from J; bases unmatched to any gene: 9. The CDR3 sequence is 16 residues long. The CDR3 sequence is CASRLVGQGNQETQYF. The CDR3 region has the DNA TGTGCCAGCAGACTAGTCGGACAGGGTAACCAAGAGACCCAGTACTTC.

This chain links TRBV5-1 with TRBJ1-2; the D is unclear. Per germline, CDR1 SGHRS and CDR2 YFSETQ. The CDR3 loop spans 14 amino acids. Trimming left V 2 bases short and J 2 bases short, with 10 bases between. This CDR3 is CASSFGQTNYGYTF. The DNA for the CDR3 is TGCGCCAGCAGCTTTGGGCAGACGAACTATGGCTACACCTTC.